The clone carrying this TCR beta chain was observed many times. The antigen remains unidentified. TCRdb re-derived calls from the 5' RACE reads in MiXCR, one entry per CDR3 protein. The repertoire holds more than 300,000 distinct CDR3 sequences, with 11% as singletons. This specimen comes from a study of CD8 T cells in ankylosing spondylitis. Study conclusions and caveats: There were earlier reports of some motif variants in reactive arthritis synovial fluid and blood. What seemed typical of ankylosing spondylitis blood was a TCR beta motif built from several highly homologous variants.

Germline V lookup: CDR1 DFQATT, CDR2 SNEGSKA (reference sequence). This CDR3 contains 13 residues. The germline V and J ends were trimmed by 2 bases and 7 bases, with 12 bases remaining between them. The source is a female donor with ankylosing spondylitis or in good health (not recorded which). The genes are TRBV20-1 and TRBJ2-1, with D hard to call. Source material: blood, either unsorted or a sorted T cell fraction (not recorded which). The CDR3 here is CSARMASGNEQFF. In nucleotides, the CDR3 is TGCAGTGCTAGAATGGCTAGTGGTAATGAGCAGTTCTTC.